Listed below are T cell receptor beta chains from one sample, sequenced in a study of blood T cell repertoires in COVID-19. The data were produced by immunoSEQ multiplex PCR, yet TCRdb's version contains in-frame clones alone and is incomplete. The data hold about 190,000 clones, with about 85% observed a single time. The sequenced sample consisted of peripheral blood. The receptors shown here come from a man aged 25 to 40 with acute or convalescent COVID-19. Both conserved end residues are part of each CDR3. A D gene is named only where the DNA matches it firmly. The size of a clone is reported for some rows only, either as once, few or many, or as a class for expanded clones.

j_call: TRBJ1-2
clone_size: -
d_call: TRBD1
v_call: TRBV28
cdr3_aa: CAAREQGALRSGYTF
cdr3_nt: TGTGCCGCGAGGGAACAGGGGGCGTTGAGGTCTGGCTACACCTTC

j_call: TRBJ1-5
clone_size: once
d_call: -
v_call: TRBV12-5
cdr3_aa: CASGLDIVSNQPQHF
cdr3_nt: TGTGCTAGTGGTTTGGATATAGTCAGCAATCAGCCCCAGCATTTT

j_call: TRBJ1-2
clone_size: -
d_call: -
v_call: TRBV5-4
cdr3_aa: CASSVDRLYGYTF
cdr3_nt: TGTGCCAGCAGCGTCGACAGGCTCTATGGCTACACCTTC

j_call: TRBJ2-1
clone_size: -
d_call: TRBD1
v_call: TRBV19
cdr3_aa: CASSGPRQGLDYNEQFF
cdr3_nt: TGTGCCAGTAGTGGCCCGAGACAGGGGTTGGACTACAATGAGCAGTTCTTC

j_call: TRBJ1-3
clone_size: -
d_call: -
v_call: TRBV27
cdr3_aa: CASSLSWVSGGRAGNTIYF
cdr3_nt: TGTGCCAGCAGTTTATCCTGGGTCTCGGGGGGTCGTGCTGGAAACACCATATATTTT

j_call: TRBJ1-3
clone_size: -
d_call: TRBD1
v_call: TRBV3-1/TRBV3-2
cdr3_aa: CASQDRDRNTIYF
cdr3_nt: TGTGCCAGCCAGGACAGGGACCGAAACACCATATATTTT

j_call: TRBJ2-2
clone_size: -
d_call: TRBD1
v_call: TRBV3-1/TRBV3-2
cdr3_aa: CASSQADREAGELFF
cdr3_nt: TGTGCCAGCAGCCAAGCGGACAGGGAGGCCGGGGAGCTGTTTTTT

j_call: TRBJ2-1
clone_size: once
d_call: TRBD1
v_call: TRBV5-4
cdr3_aa: CASSSDRGQEFF
cdr3_nt: TGTGCCAGCAGTTCGGACAGGGGGCAGGAGTTCTTC

j_call: TRBJ2-1
clone_size: -
d_call: -
v_call: TRBV27
cdr3_aa: CASSPRGVYNEQFF
cdr3_nt: TGTGCCAGCAGCCCCAGGGGAGTCTACAATGAGCAGTTCTTC

j_call: TRBJ2-7
clone_size: -
d_call: -
v_call: TRBV6-5
cdr3_aa: CASSSGTLAYEQYF
cdr3_nt: TGTGCCAGCAGTTCCGGGACACTCGCCTACGAGCAGTACTTC

j_call: TRBJ1-1
clone_size: -
d_call: -
v_call: TRBV6-6
cdr3_aa: CASSYWQGGDEAFF
cdr3_nt: TGTGCCAGCAGTTATTGGCAGGGCGGCGATGAAGCTTTCTTT

j_call: TRBJ1-1
clone_size: -
d_call: TRBD1
v_call: TRBV3-1/TRBV3-2
cdr3_aa: CASSPRQGDTEAFF
cdr3_nt: TGTGCCAGCAGCCCACGACAGGGGGACACTGAAGCTTTCTTT

j_call: TRBJ1-1
clone_size: -
d_call: TRBD1
v_call: TRBV19
cdr3_aa: CASTPLDRGNTEAFF
cdr3_nt: TGTGCCAGTACCCCACTGGACAGGGGTAACACTGAAGCTTTCTTT

j_call: TRBJ2-7
clone_size: -
d_call: -
v_call: TRBV19
cdr3_aa: CASEDSRYEQYF
cdr3_nt: TGTGCCAGTGAAGACAGCCGCTACGAGCAGTACTTC

j_call: TRBJ2-7
clone_size: few
d_call: -
v_call: TRBV28
cdr3_aa: CASVSRGEQYF
cdr3_nt: TGTGCCAGCGTATCCCGGGGCGAGCAGTACTTC

j_call: TRBJ2-7
clone_size: once
d_call: TRBD1
v_call: TRBV7-2
cdr3_aa: CASSLVGQGGEQYF
cdr3_nt: TGTGCCAGCAGCTTAGTCGGACAGGGGGGCGAGCAGTACTTC

j_call: TRBJ2-7
clone_size: -
d_call: -
v_call: TRBV14
cdr3_aa: CASSQYLTGNYEQYF
cdr3_nt: TGTGCCAGCAGCCAATATCTAACGGGGAACTACGAGCAGTACTTC

j_call: TRBJ2-7
clone_size: -
d_call: TRBD1
v_call: TRBV30
cdr3_aa: CAWSGTGTHEQYF
cdr3_nt: TGTGCCTGGAGCGGGACAGGGACCCACGAGCAGTACTTC

j_call: TRBJ1-2
clone_size: -
d_call: TRBD1
v_call: TRBV28
cdr3_aa: CASSSGPGQGAGGYTF
cdr3_nt: TGTGCCAGCAGTTCCGGACCGGGACAGGGGGCAGGTGGCTACACCTTC

j_call: TRBJ1-5
clone_size: -
d_call: TRBD1
v_call: TRBV4-2
cdr3_aa: CASSQAQDRENQPQHF
cdr3_nt: TGTGCCAGCAGCCAGGCCCAAGACAGGGAAAATCAGCCCCAGCATTTT

j_call: TRBJ1-3
clone_size: -
d_call: -
v_call: TRBV13
cdr3_aa: CASSLSSGNTIYF
cdr3_nt: TGTGCCAGCAGCTTGAGCTCTGGAAACACCATATATTTT

j_call: TRBJ1-2
clone_size: few
d_call: TRBD1
v_call: TRBV6-6
cdr3_aa: CASSAGTGGGYTF
cdr3_nt: TGTGCCAGCAGTGCCGGGACAGGGGGTGGCTACACCTTC

j_call: TRBJ1-4
clone_size: -
d_call: -
v_call: TRBV7-4
cdr3_aa: CASSNPTREIQEKLFF
cdr3_nt: TGTGCCAGCAGCAACCCAACTCGGGAAATTCAGGAAAAACTGTTTTTT

j_call: TRBJ2-7
clone_size: -
d_call: -
v_call: TRBV27
cdr3_aa: CASRTGYSYEQYF
cdr3_nt: TGTGCCAGCAGGACAGGTTACTCCTACGAGCAGTACTTC

j_call: TRBJ2-1
clone_size: -
d_call: TRBD2
v_call: TRBV3-1/TRBV3-2
cdr3_aa: CASFPGGSFNEQFF
cdr3_nt: TGTGCCAGCTTCCCCGGCGGGAGTTTCAATGAGCAGTTCTTC

j_call: TRBJ2-1
clone_size: -
d_call: TRBD1
v_call: TRBV28
cdr3_aa: CASSSAGTGSSEQFF
cdr3_nt: TGTGCCAGCAGTTCCGCCGGGACAGGGTCGAGTGAGCAGTTCTTC

j_call: TRBJ2-2
clone_size: -
d_call: -
v_call: TRBV5-1
cdr3_aa: CASSWNGDTGELFF
cdr3_nt: TGCGCCAGCAGCTGGAACGGGGACACCGGGGAGCTGTTTTTT

j_call: TRBJ2-1
clone_size: -
d_call: -
v_call: TRBV2
cdr3_aa: CASSRTIGGNLYNEQFF
cdr3_nt: TGTGCCAGCAGTAGGACTATAGGCGGGAACCTCTACAATGAGCAGTTCTTC

j_call: TRBJ1-1
clone_size: -
d_call: -
v_call: TRBV5-8
cdr3_aa: CASSLEAQGGAFF
cdr3_nt: TGTGCCAGCAGCTTGGAGGCGCAGGGTGGGGCTTTCTTT

j_call: TRBJ1-1
clone_size: once
d_call: -
v_call: TRBV6-5
cdr3_aa: CASIRSSNLNTEAFF
cdr3_nt: TGTGCCAGCATCAGGTCCTCCAACCTTAACACTGAAGCTTTCTTT

j_call: TRBJ2-1
clone_size: -
d_call: -
v_call: TRBV30
cdr3_aa: CAWSVPLGSSYNEQFF
cdr3_nt: TGTGCCTGGAGTGTTCCTCTGGGCAGCTCCTACAATGAGCAGTTCTTC

j_call: TRBJ2-5
clone_size: -
d_call: TRBD2
v_call: TRBV5-4
cdr3_aa: CASSLAGGETQYF
cdr3_nt: TGTGCCAGCAGCTTAGCGGGAGGGGAGACCCAGTACTTC

j_call: TRBJ2-6
clone_size: once
d_call: -
v_call: TRBV5-4
cdr3_aa: CASSSHKYSGANVLTF
cdr3_nt: TGTGCCAGCAGCTCCCACAAATACTCTGGGGCCAACGTCCTGACTTTC

j_call: TRBJ2-2
clone_size: -
d_call: -
v_call: TRBV6-5
cdr3_aa: CASVRENTGELFF
cdr3_nt: TGTGCCAGCGTCCGGGAGAACACCGGGGAGCTGTTTTTT

j_call: TRBJ1-5
clone_size: -
d_call: -
v_call: TRBV15
cdr3_aa: CATSRDRWGDQPQHF
cdr3_nt: TGTGCCACCAGCAGAGATCGATGGGGGGATCAGCCCCAGCATTTT

j_call: TRBJ2-7
clone_size: -
d_call: TRBD1
v_call: TRBV9
cdr3_aa: CASSEGTATYEQYF
cdr3_nt: TGTGCCAGCAGCGAAGGGACAGCCACCTACGAGCAGTACTTC

j_call: TRBJ2-7
clone_size: once
d_call: -
v_call: TRBV28
cdr3_aa: CASMTVTKYYEQYF
cdr3_nt: TGTGCCAGCATGACTGTCACAAAGTACTACGAGCAGTACTTC

j_call: TRBJ2-3
clone_size: few
d_call: -
v_call: TRBV6-4
cdr3_aa: CASSDSLASDTQYF
cdr3_nt: TGTGCCAGCAGTGACTCCCTAGCGTCAGATACGCAGTATTTT

j_call: TRBJ2-1
clone_size: -
d_call: TRBD2
v_call: TRBV7-9
cdr3_aa: CASTPPGLAGGNEQFF
cdr3_nt: TGTGCCAGTACACCCCCTGGACTAGCGGGAGGCAATGAGCAGTTCTTC

j_call: TRBJ2-7
clone_size: -
d_call: TRBD1
v_call: TRBV28
cdr3_aa: CASSGDRYYEQYF
cdr3_nt: TGTGCCAGCAGTGGGGACAGATATTACGAGCAGTACTTC

j_call: TRBJ2-7
clone_size: -
d_call: TRBD1
v_call: TRBV30
cdr3_aa: CAWNRQGASSYEQYF
cdr3_nt: TGTGCCTGGAACAGACAGGGGGCGAGCTCCTACGAGCAGTACTTC

j_call: TRBJ1-1
clone_size: few
d_call: -
v_call: TRBV5-1
cdr3_aa: CASSFRGRGWSNTEAFF
cdr3_nt: TGCGCCAGCAGCTTCCGCGGACGGGGGTGGTCGAACACTGAAGCTTTCTTT

j_call: TRBJ1-1
clone_size: -
d_call: -
v_call: TRBV4-1
cdr3_aa: CASSQDWALGTEAFF
cdr3_nt: TGCGCCAGCAGCCAAGATTGGGCCCTGGGCACTGAAGCTTTCTTT

j_call: TRBJ2-5
clone_size: once
d_call: TRBD1
v_call: TRBV27
cdr3_aa: CASSLQGEETQYF
cdr3_nt: TGTGCCAGCAGTCTACAGGGGGAAGAGACCCAGTACTTC

j_call: TRBJ1-1
clone_size: -
d_call: -
v_call: TRBV2
cdr3_aa: CASTGEAGKAFF
cdr3_nt: TGTGCCAGCACGGGGGAGGCAGGGAAAGCTTTCTTT

j_call: TRBJ2-2
clone_size: -
d_call: TRBD2
v_call: TRBV9
cdr3_aa: CASTRSLAGGLGGELFF
cdr3_nt: TGTGCCAGCACCCGTTCGCTAGCGGGGGGCCTGGGCGGGGAGCTGTTTTTT

j_call: TRBJ1-5
clone_size: -
d_call: -
v_call: TRBV30
cdr3_aa: CAWSVPPGGQPQHF
cdr3_nt: TGTGCCTGGAGTGTACCCCCGGGAGGTCAGCCCCAGCATTTT

j_call: TRBJ2-2
clone_size: -
d_call: -
v_call: TRBV19
cdr3_aa: CASSMGSGLRAGELFF
cdr3_nt: -

j_call: TRBJ2-5
clone_size: -
d_call: TRBD1
v_call: TRBV29-1
cdr3_aa: CSVGRGTETQYF
cdr3_nt: TGCAGCGTGGGCAGGGGGACGGAGACCCAGTACTTC

j_call: TRBJ2-5
clone_size: -
d_call: TRBD1
v_call: TRBV18
cdr3_aa: CASSNTGVEETQYF
cdr3_nt: TGTGCCAGCTCAAATACAGGGGTCGAAGAGACCCAGTACTTC

j_call: TRBJ2-1
clone_size: -
d_call: TRBD2
v_call: TRBV7-3
cdr3_aa: CASSSGLAEYNEQFF
cdr3_nt: TGTGCCAGCAGCTCGGGACTAGCGGAATACAATGAGCAGTTCTTC

j_call: TRBJ1-5
clone_size: -
d_call: -
v_call: TRBV5-1
cdr3_aa: CASSLGTGFNQPQHF
cdr3_nt: TGCGCCAGCAGCTTGGGCACAGGGTTCAATCAGCCCCAGCATTTT

j_call: TRBJ1-2
clone_size: -
d_call: -
v_call: TRBV30
cdr3_aa: CAWSQTGQYGYTF
cdr3_nt: TGTGCCTGGAGCCAGACCGGACAGTATGGCTACACCTTC